This TCR beta chain is drawn from a study of blood T cells in healthy people across ages. Whole-study results and caveats: In older individuals, TCR beta diversity per million T cells was lower, falling roughly linearly with age.

Healthy Caucasians from Russia aged roughly 6 to 95 served as donors. Per sample, extraction of total RNA gave at least 5 micrograms in every case. The CDR3 consists of 12 residues. Between the trimmed V and J ends, which lost 7 bases and 7 bases, there was a span of 9 bases. The germline V gene encodes CDR1 SGHRS and CDR2 YFSETQ. This clonotype was counted a single time. Its antigen is still unknown. Together with a sample-barcoded 5' primer, a J-beta primer mix was included in a second PCR lasting roughly 7 to 11 cycles. TCRdb independently ran MiXCR on the 5' RACE reads; one entry per CDR3 protein. Found here are roughly 2 million distinct CDR3 sequences, 49% of them singletons; the top ten hold around 2.1%.

This chain uses TRBV5-1 with TRBJ1-6, with D tentatively TRBD1 (6 bases). Material for sequencing was blood. The TCR sequence derives from a woman in her forties in good health. CDR3 sequence: CASQGPNSPLHF. The CDR3 DNA sequence: TGCGCCAGCCAGGGGCCGAATTCACCCCTCCACTTT.